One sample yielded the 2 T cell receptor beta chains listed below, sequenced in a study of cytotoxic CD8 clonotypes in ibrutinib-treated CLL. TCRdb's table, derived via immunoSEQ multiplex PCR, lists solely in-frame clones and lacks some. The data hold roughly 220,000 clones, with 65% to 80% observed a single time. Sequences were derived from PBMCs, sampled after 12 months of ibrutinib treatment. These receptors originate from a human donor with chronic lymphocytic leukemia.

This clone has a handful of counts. In DNA, the CDR3 is TGTGCCAGCAGCCCCGACAGGGGCAACGAGCAGTACTTC. Encoded protein: CASSPDRGNEQYF. V gene TRBV6-5 combines with J gene TRBJ2-7; 8 nucleotides agree with TRBD1. Per the germline V gene, CDR1 is MNHEY and CDR2 is SVGAGI. This CDR3 is 13 amino acids long. V was clipped by 6 bases and J by 5 bases; unmatched bases: 6.

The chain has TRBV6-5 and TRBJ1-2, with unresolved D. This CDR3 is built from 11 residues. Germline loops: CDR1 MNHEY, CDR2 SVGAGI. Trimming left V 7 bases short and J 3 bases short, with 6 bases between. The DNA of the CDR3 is TGTGCCAGCAATGGAGACTATGGCTACACCTTC. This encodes CASNGDYGYTF.